This TCR beta chain was obtained from a study of T cell clonotyping in hematopoietic cell transplantation (dated by TCRdb to the early 2020s). Looking at the study overall: The study collected more than 120 blood samples from 30 to 35 consecutive transplant recipients and their related donors. Recruitment of patients was conducted between 2015 and January 2017, and follow-up was continued until September 2020 or death. The research as a whole found: Overlap with donor repertoires was found for only a small fraction of recipient repertoires, with over 97% found to appear de novo at the given depth. Broader posttransplant TCR repertoire diversity was predicted by donor and pretransplant recipient Inverse Simpson Index values. After transplant, TCR diversity in recipients dropped, and pathologically expanded clonotypes climbed progressively between day 30 and day 180. The sample size was limited, and CD4 and CD8 repertoire contributions could not be separated because cells were not sorted.

To note about this clone: The antigen this receptor binds is unknown. No clone much larger than this one lies a single base away; base qualities are absent.

The junction shows trimming of 1 base on V and 8 bases on J, plus 11 bases between the germline ends. CDR1 and CDR2 (LNHDA, SQIVND) derive from the germline V gene (reference sequence). CDR3 length: 14 amino acids, cysteine to phenylalanine. Only the CDR3 region is kept as DNA, spanning 42 bases read in frame from base 1. The time point label corresponds to: 180 days after allo-HCT. Blood from recipients was drawn roughly 28 days before transplant, then again at days 30, 100 and 180 after transplant. Nuclei Lysis Solution was used to extract genomic DNA from fresh or cryopreserved unfractionated peripheral blood mononuclear cells. The immunoSEQ assay, a bias-controlled multiplex PCR with V- and J-specific primers, was used to amplify TCR beta CDR3 regions from genomic DNA. A second PCR step added a proprietary barcode and Illumina adapter sequences to the CDR3 amplicons. CDR3 libraries were sequenced on an Illumina MiSeq instrument. The study's processing was this. Export and quality control were performed with immunoSEQ Analyzer 3.0, and downstream analyses were performed with R Bioconductor and Immunarch. Only productive rearrangements in the normalized downsampled data set were used to calculate repertoire metrics. Pathologically expanded clonotypes were defined as those larger than 5 templates in the normalized cohort. The Inverse Simpson Index was used to measure repertoire diversity. To capture all clonotypes, the CMV-specificity analyses were run on the non-normalized data set. TCRdb mirrors the immuneACCESS table, restricted to in-frame sequences. Some clones are absent from its copies; in checked studies, under half trace to an unresolved V gene, and the reason for the others is unknown. Clone size and the V and J calls come from that table; the DNA yielded D and trimming. For this sample the table gives several thousand clones, of which about 79% were detected only once. The leading ten clones occupy 15% to 20% of the sample.

The sample here was PBMCs, taken 180 days after allogeneic stem cell transplant. The receptor chain draws on TRBV19 and TRBJ1-4, with the D gene not confidently named. This sequence was found in a male patient aged 35-55 years who had an allogeneic stem cell transplant from a related donor, so the T cells may come from the graft donor. Some clones in this sample may be carry-over from other donors' samples. The nucleotide sequence reads as follows: TGTGCCAGTAGTATAGGCGGCCGCTCAGAAAAACTGTTTTTT. This gives the protein CASSIGGRSEKLFF.